This TCR beta chain was found in a study of blood T cell repertoires in COVID-19. V was trimmed by 5 bases and J by 2 bases, leaving 9 bases between them. Germline CDR1 reads SGHRS; CDR2 reads YFSETQ. The CDR3 totals 13 residues. TCRdb's table, derived via immunoSEQ multiplex PCR, lists solely in-frame clones and lacks some. Seen here are more than 25,000 clones, approximately 90% observed once, and the top ten hold around 2.8%. The chain couples TRBV5-1 to TRBJ2-3, with D possibly matching TRBD2 (6 bases). Input material: peripheral blood. This clonotype was sampled from a human donor in a cohort sampled during active COVID-19. The CDR3 nucleotides read TGCGCCAGCAGTGCGGGGACCACAGATACGCAGTATTTT. Its translation is CASSAGTTDTQYF.